Each of the 25 T cell receptor beta chains below was sequenced from the same sample in a study of cytomegalovirus exposure and HLA in healthy donors. 13 Jbeta primers and 60 Vbeta primers were used for the PCR. Sequenced by immunoSEQ multiplex PCR; TCRdb stores in-frame clones only, minus some. This table has 100,000 to 140,000 clones, around 73% appearing once. The sequencing sample was made of PBMCs. These receptors were taken from a man aged 25 to 45 in good health and CMV-seronegative.

The rearrangement links TRBV2 to TRBJ1-4, with D perhaps TRBD1 (5 bases). CDR3 length equals 14 residues. Germline CDR1 and CDR2: SNHLY and FYNNEI. The germline V and J ends were trimmed by 8 bases and 4 bases, with 14 bases remaining between them. CDR3 residues: CASHPDRYNEKLFF. CDR3 DNA sequence: TGTGCCAGCCACCCTGACAGATATAATGAAAAACTGTTTTTT.

In this sample, this clone turned up a few times. CDR3 protein: CASSPRSIGQGADTQYF. CDR3 coding DNA: TGTGCCAGCAGCCCCAGATCCATAGGACAGGGGGCAGATACGCAGTATTTT. The chain links TRBV4-2 to TRBJ2-3, with 10 bases aligning to TRBD1. This CDR3 has 17 amino acids. J lost 4 bases, V lost 4 bases, and 11 bases had no gene match. Germline CDR1 is LGHNA and CDR2 is YNFKEQ.

This chain connects TRBV28 to TRBJ1-2, with 7 bases fitting TRBD1. Germline trimming cut 4 bases from V and 2 bases from J; bases unmatched to any gene: 1. In germline, CDR1 is MDHEN, CDR2 SYDVKM. This CDR3 is 13 amino acids long. As DNA, the CDR3 is TGTGCCAGCAGTTACAGGGGAAACTATGGCTACACCTTC. It encodes CASSYRGNYGYTF.

This rearrangement joins TRBV14 to TRBJ2-3; 12 bases align to TRBD2. Germline assignment: CDR1 SGHDN and CDR2 FVKESK. After removal of 1 base from V and 5 bases from J, the junction contained 4 bases not matched to a gene. The CDR3 sequence is 16 residues long. The CDR3 DNA reads as TGTGCCAGCAGCCAAGCCAGACTAGCGGGAGTAGATACGCAGTATTTT. Protein sequence: CASSQARLAGVDTQYF.

This rearrangement joins TRBV25-1 to TRBJ2-5; D might be TRBD2 (7 bases). Germline V gene lookup returns CDR1 MGHDK and CDR2 SYGVNS. V shed 1 base and J shed 4 bases, with 16 bases lying between them. This CDR3 has 16 amino acids. The CDR3 DNA reads TGTGCCAGCAGTGAATCCGGACTAGGGGGTCGAGAGACCCAGTACTTC. It translates to CASSESGLGGRETQYF.

The rearrangement links TRBV9 to TRBJ2-7; 9 positions match TRBD1. This CDR3 contains 14 residues. Per germline, CDR1 SGDLS and CDR2 YYNGEE. With V trimmed by 4 bases and J by 4 bases, 6 bases remained unmatched. CDR3 sequence: CASSKGQGFYEQYF. The CDR3 nucleotides are TGTGCCAGCAGCAAGGGACAGGGTTTTTACGAGCAGTACTTC.

The chain links TRBV6-4 to TRBJ2-3; the match to TRBD2 covers 10 bases. Germline assignment: CDR1 MRHNA and CDR2 SNTAGT. V shed 1 base, J shed 6 bases, and the junction held 1 base outside the gene matches. The CDR3 spans 14 residues. The chain's CDR3 is CASSDLAGGDTQYF. The CDR3 DNA follows: TGTGCCAGCAGTGACTTAGCGGGAGGCGATACGCAGTATTTT.

The V gene is TRBV2, the J gene TRBJ2-7; 8 bases align to TRBD1. The CDR3 has 14 residues. Germline V lookup: CDR1 SNHLY, CDR2 FYNNEI. Unmatched junction bases numbered 9, after V lost 6 bases and J lost 5 bases. In nucleotides, the CDR3 is TGTGCCAGCAGACAGACAGGGGTTTTTGACGAGCAGTACTTC. It encodes CASRQTGVFDEQYF.

V gene TRBV2 combines with J gene TRBJ2-2; 12 bases align to TRBD2. The CDR3 has 15 amino acids. Per germline, CDR1 SNHLY and CDR2 FYNNEI. J gave up 6 bases and V 6 bases, and 5 bases lay outside the gene matches. As DNA, the CDR3 is TGTGCCAGCAGGGTGACTAGCGGGAGTGCCGGGGAGCTGTTTTTT. It specifies CASRVTSGSAGELFF.

This clone appeared a single time. The CDR3 loop is CASSVRDRFTDTQYF. The DNA for the CDR3 is TGTGCCAGCAGCGTGAGGGACAGATTCACAGATACGCAGTATTTT. The J gene is TRBJ2-3, the V gene TRBV9, with 7 bases aligning to TRBD1. This CDR3 has 15 amino acids. V lost 2 bases, J lost 2 bases, and 5 bases stayed unmatched. Germline V gene data show CDR1 as SGDLS and CDR2 as YYNGEE.

This clone was seen more than once but under ten times. The chain carries TRBV5-8 and TRBJ2-7, with 9 bases fitting TRBD2. Germline CDR1 is SGHTS and CDR2 is YDEGEE. The CDR3 spans 17 residues. J gave up 0 bases and V 0 bases, and 7 bases lay outside the gene matches. The CDR3 here is CASSLGAAGGASYEQYF. The CDR3 nucleotides are TGTGCCAGCAGCTTGGGCGCGGCGGGAGGGGCCTCCTACGAGCAGTACTTC.

The chain employs TRBV2 and TRBJ2-7; no firm D call. Germline CDR1 SNHLY, CDR2 FYNNEI. V was shortened by 6 bases and J by 6 bases, with 15 bases between the two germline ends. This CDR3 has 13 amino acids. The CDR3 loop is CASSANVLGEQYF. In nucleotides, the CDR3 is TGTGCCAGCAGCGCCAACGTACTTGGCGAGCAGTACTTC.

This clone was seen more than once but under ten times. This chain connects TRBV29-1 to TRBJ2-1, with 10 bases identical to TRBD1. The germline CDR1 and CDR2 sequences are SQVTM and ANQGSEA. This CDR3 comprises 14 residues. Germline trimming cut 8 bases from V and 4 bases from J; bases unmatched to any gene: 8. The CDR3 spells CSFRRDRGYNEQFF. The CDR3 DNA sequence: TGCAGCTTCAGGCGGGACAGGGGATACAATGAGCAGTTCTTC.

The rearrangement joins TRBV6-5 to TRBJ1-2; TRBD1 matches at 8 bases. The CDR3 extends over 14 amino acids. V was pared by 6 bases and J by 3 bases, with 6 bases of the junction left unmatched. Germline assignment: CDR1 MNHEY and CDR2 SVGAGI. CDR3 sequence (DNA): TGTGCCAGCAGCAGGGGGCGAAAGGACTATGGCTACACCTTC. Translation: CASSRGRKDYGYTF.

V gene TRBV15 combines with J gene TRBJ1-6, with 8 positions matching TRBD1. There are 15 residues in the CDR3. Trimming removed 8 bases from V and 11 bases from J; junction bases left unmatched: 14. Germline CDR1 reads LNHNV; CDR2 reads YYDKDF (reference sequence). The CDR3 reads CATSPDRAVSTPLHF. The CDR3 DNA sequence: TGTGCCACCTCACCGGACAGGGCAGTCTCAACACCCCTCCACTTT.

The CDR3 protein is CASSLDIDQPQHF. CDR3 coding DNA: TGCGCCAGCAGCTTGGACATTGATCAGCCCCAGCATTTT. This chain uses TRBV5-1 with TRBJ1-5; D remains ambiguous. Germline V gene data show CDR1 as SGHRS and CDR2 as YFSETQ. This CDR3 spans 13 amino acids. Trimming stripped 0 bases from V and 5 bases from J, with 6 bases between.

The rearrangement uses TRBV2 and TRBJ2-3; TRBD1 aligns across 7 bases. The CDR3 runs to 14 residues. From germline, CDR1 is SNHLY and CDR2 FYNNEI. V lost 8 bases and J lost 2; bases outside the gene matches: 7. DNA of the CDR3: TGTGCCAGCTGCCGGGACAGTCACACAGATACGCAGTATTTT. As protein: CASCRDSHTDTQYF.

This chain connects TRBV2 to TRBJ1-2, with TRBD1 matching 11 bases. CDR3 length: 15 residues. The junction had 8 bases not matched to a gene; V was cut back by 3 bases and J by 8 bases. Germline loops: CDR1 SNHLY, CDR2 FYNNEI. The CDR3 DNA sequence: TGTGCCAGCAGTGAGAATCCGGGACAGGGGGGAGGCTACACCTTC. It specifies CASSENPGQGGGYTF.

This clone was found a few times. The chain couples TRBV28 to TRBJ2-2; 8 bases map to TRBD1. The junction had 4 bases not matched to a gene; V was cut back by 5 bases and J by 5 bases. This CDR3 region has 14 residues. Germline V gene data show CDR1 as MDHEN and CDR2 as SYDVKM. This chain's CDR3 is CASSQRTGTGELFF. The CDR3 region has the DNA TGTGCCAGCAGTCAAAGGACAGGGACCGGGGAGCTGTTTTTT. The full variable domain, its missing parts supplied by reference TRBV28 and TRBJ2-2, is DVKVTQSSRYLVKRTGEKVFLECVQDMDHENMFWYRQDPGLGLRLIYFSYDVKMKEKGDIPEGYSVSREKKERFSLILESASTNQTSMYLCASSQRTGTGELFFGEGSRLTVL.

The chain joins TRBV30 to TRBJ2-7, with TRBD1 identical over 9 bases. CDR1 and CDR2 from the germline V gene are GTSNPN and SVGIG (reference sequence). With V trimmed by 3 bases and J by 5 bases, 5 bases remained unmatched. The CDR3 covers 13 residues. The CDR3 reads CAWSWDRENEQYF. CDR3 DNA sequence: TGTGCCTGGAGCTGGGACAGGGAGAACGAGCAGTACTTC.

This clone has a count of ten or more. This chain uses TRBV19 with TRBJ1-3; the D is unclear. From germline, CDR1 is LNHDA and CDR2 SQIVND (reference sequence). The CDR3 sequence is 15 residues long. V lost 5 bases and J 0 bases, leaving 11 bases between the germline ends. In DNA, the CDR3 is TGTGCCAGTAGTCCAGGCATCGCCTCTGGAAACACCATATATTTT. It is translated as CASSPGIASGNTIYF.

In this sample, this clone turned up a few times. V gene TRBV6-5 combines with J gene TRBJ2-3; 10 nucleotides agree with TRBD2. The CDR3 extends over 16 amino acids. Trimming cost V 1 base and J 6 bases; bases outside gene matches: 7. Per the germline V gene, CDR1 is MNHEY and CDR2 is SVGAGI. Written as DNA, the CDR3 is TGTGCCAGCAGTTACTATCAGCGGGGGGGCCCCGATACGCAGTATTTT. Protein sequence: CASSYYQRGGPDTQYF.

J is TRBJ2-7 and V is TRBV29-1; D is possibly TRBD2 (6 bases). CDR3 length: 11 amino acids. Per the germline V gene, CDR1 is SQVTM and CDR2 is ANQGSEA. The V end was cut by 4 bases, the J end by 6 bases, with 10 bases between. CDR3 amino acids: CSVGQGGEQYF. CDR3 DNA sequence: TGCAGCGTTGGGCAGGGAGGCGAGCAGTACTTC.

The V gene is TRBV10-3, the J gene TRBJ2-5; D possibly corresponds to TRBD1 (5 bases). The CDR3 totals 17 residues. Germline assignment: CDR1 ENHRY and CDR2 SYGVKD. V lost 0 bases and J lost 1, with 15 bases in between. The CDR3 protein is CAISESLSRVGQETQYF. DNA for the CDR3: TGTGCCATCAGTGAGTCCCTTTCCAGGGTTGGCCAAGAGACCCAGTACTTC.

This rearrangement joins TRBV30 to TRBJ2-5; 10 bases align to TRBD1. The V and J ends lost 2 bases and 5 bases, in that order; junction bases with no gene match: 5. CDR1 and CDR2 from the germline V gene are GTSNPN and SVGIG (reference sequence). The CDR3 loop spans 14 amino acids. CDR3 nucleotides: TGTGCCTGGAGTCCGGGACAGGGGTTGGAGACCCAGTACTTC. Residues: CAWSPGQGLETQYF.